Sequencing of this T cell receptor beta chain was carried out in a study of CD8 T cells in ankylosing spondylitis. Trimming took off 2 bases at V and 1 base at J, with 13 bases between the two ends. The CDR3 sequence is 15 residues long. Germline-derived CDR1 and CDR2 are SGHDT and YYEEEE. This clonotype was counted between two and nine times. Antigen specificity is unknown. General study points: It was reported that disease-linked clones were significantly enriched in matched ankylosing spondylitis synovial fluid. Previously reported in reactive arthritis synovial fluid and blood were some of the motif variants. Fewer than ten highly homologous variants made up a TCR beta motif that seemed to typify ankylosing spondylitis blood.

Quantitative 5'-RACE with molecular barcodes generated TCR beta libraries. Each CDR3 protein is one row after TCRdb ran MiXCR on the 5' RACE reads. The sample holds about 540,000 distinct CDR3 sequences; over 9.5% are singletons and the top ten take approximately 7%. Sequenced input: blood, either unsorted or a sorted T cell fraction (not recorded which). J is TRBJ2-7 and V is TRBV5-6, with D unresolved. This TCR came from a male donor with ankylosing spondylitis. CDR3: CASSLIRFPSYEQYV. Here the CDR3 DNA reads TGTGCCAGCAGCTTAATCAGGTTTCCTTCCTACGAGCAGTACGTC.